This T cell receptor beta chain stems from a study of T cells in Graves' hyperthyroidism and ophthalmopathy. Study-wide results and limits: Most thyroid clonotypes that were expanded above 0.001 also turned up in blood.

The CDR3 regions of TCR beta were amplified from RNA transcripts. HTBI primers were the set used in a first-round RT-PCR of the TCR CDR3. One entry per CDR3 protein, called by TCRdb with MiXCR from the multiplex PCR reads. The sample records hundreds of thousands of distinct CDR3 sequences, around 14% being singletons. In this sample, this clonotype turned up a few times. Its antigen is currently unknown. Germline CDR1 and CDR2: SGHAT and FQDESV (reference sequence). The V segment lost 2 bases and the J segment 0 bases; nucleotides outside the gene matches: 4. The CDR3 covers 15 residues. V gene TRBV11-1 combines with J gene TRBJ2-7; 7 positions agree with TRBD2. The TCR originated in a woman aged 18-35 years with Graves' hyperthyroidism. The sequenced sample consisted of blood. The CDR3 nucleotides are TGTGCCAGCAGCTTACCGAGCGGGACCTCCTACGAGCAGTACTTC. It codes for CASSLPSGTSYEQYF. The full variable domain, with the rest looked up from reference TRBV11-1 and TRBJ2-7, is EAEVAQSPRYKITEKSQAVAFWCDPISGHATLYWYRQILGQGPELLVQFQDESVVDDSQLPKDRFSAERLKGVDSTLKIQPAELGDSAMYLCASSLPSGTSYEQYFGPGTRLTVT.